These 14 T cell receptor beta chains came from one sample sequenced in a study of blood T cell repertoires in COVID-19. Sequencing used immunoSEQ multiplex PCR; TCRdb keeps in-frame clones, though not all of them. The sample has approximately 360,000 clones; more than 75% are singletons. The specimen was PBMCs or T cells enriched from blood (not recorded which). The receptors stem from a man aged 35 to 55 in a cohort exposed to, infected with or recovered from COVID-19 (not recorded which).

V gene TRBV10-1 combines with J gene TRBJ2-4; D unclear. CDR1 and CDR2 from the germline V gene are WNHNN and SYGVQD (reference sequence). The CDR3 is made up of 12 amino acids. Deletions cut 5 bases from V and 3 bases from J, with 5 bases between. In DNA, the CDR3 is TGCGCCAGCAGTTCGGGCAAAAACATTCAGTACTTC. Translated: CASSSGKNIQYF.

V gene TRBV19 combines with J gene TRBJ1-4; D perhaps matches TRBD1 (5 bases). This CDR3 comprises 18 residues. V dropped 2 bases and J dropped 0 bases, with 16 bases sitting between them. CDR1 is LNHDA and CDR2 is SQIVND in the germline V gene (reference sequence). CDR3 in amino acids: CASSIRGGARTTNEKLFF. CDR3 in DNA: TGTGCCAGTAGTATAAGGGGTGGGGCAAGGACAACTAATGAAAAACTGTTTTTT.

The gene calls are TRBV5-1 and TRBJ1-2; D possibly corresponds to TRBD1 (5 bases). With 1 base removed from V and 3 bases from J, the gap between germline ends came to 13 bases. Germline loops: CDR1 SGHRS, CDR2 YFSETQ. The CDR3 extends over 15 amino acids. The CDR3 spells CASSLLSGSDYGYTF. DNA of the CDR3: TGCGCCAGCAGCTTGTTGTCAGGGTCTGACTATGGCTACACCTTC.

Only one count was recorded for this clone. The gene calls are TRBV5-1 and TRBJ2-7; the match to TRBD2 covers 11 bases. CDR1 SGHRS and CDR2 YFSETQ come from the germline V gene. Germline trimming cut 4 bases from V and 4 bases from J; bases unmatched to any gene: 7. This CDR3 is built from 15 residues. The CDR3 is CASSARTSGQYEQYF. CDR3 in DNA: TGCGCCAGCAGCGCCCGGACTAGCGGGCAATACGAGCAGTACTTC.

The V gene is TRBV10-1, the J gene TRBJ2-2; D unresolved. Trimming removed 2 bases at V and 2 bases at J, with 6 bases between. In germline, CDR1 is WNHNN, CDR2 SYGVQD (reference sequence). The CDR3 consists of 14 residues. CDR3 nucleotides: TGCGCCAGCAGTGAGCTGTTAAACACCGGGGAGCTGTTTTTT. It translates to CASSELLNTGELFF.

The chain combines TRBV4-1 with TRBJ2-5, with TRBD1 matching 7 bases. The CDR3 is 14 amino acids. J was trimmed by 4 bases and V by 1 base; bases with no gene match: 3. Germline values: CDR1 MGHRA, CDR2 YSYEKL. The CDR3 region is CASSQAGGTETQYF. CDR3 nucleotide sequence: TGCGCCAGCAGCCAAGCAGGGGGAACAGAGACCCAGTACTTC.

V and J are TRBV27 and TRBJ1-6, with 7 bases identical to TRBD1. This CDR3 spans 21 amino acids. Germline V gene data show CDR1 as MNHEY and CDR2 as SMNVEV (reference sequence). The junction had 19 bases not matched to a gene; V was cut back by 5 bases and J by 0 bases. As DNA, the CDR3 is TGTGCCAGCAGTCAAAGATGGGGACAGTCGAATCGGGGCTCCTATAATTCACCCCTCCACTTT. The encoded protein is CASSQRWGQSNRGSYNSPLHF.

The CDR3, as DNA: TGTGCCAGTAGTATCTTCCACGGGAATTCACCCCTCCACTTT. Residues: CASSIFHGNSPLHF. The chain links TRBV19 to TRBJ1-6, with unresolved D. CDR1 and CDR2 (germline): LNHDA, SQIVND (reference sequence). Trimming left V 3 bases short and J 7 bases short, with 10 bases between. This CDR3 is 14 amino acids long.

This clone was recorded once. The rearrangement links TRBV7-3 to TRBJ2-3; 8 bases are shared with TRBD2. V dropped 5 bases and J dropped 3; count of bases not matched to a gene: 7. Germline V lookup: CDR1 SGHTA, CDR2 FQGTGA. CDR3 length equals 15 residues. CDR3 coding DNA: TGTGCCAGCAGCCCAAATAGCGGGATGACAGATACGCAGTATTTT. It is translated as CASSPNSGMTDTQYF.

This clone was found many times. The CDR3 is CASSTGTEQFF. For the CDR3, the DNA is TGTGCCAGCAGTACCGGGACAGAGCAGTTCTTC. The rearrangement joins TRBV7-6 to TRBJ2-1, with D maybe TRBD1 (6 bases). Trimming took 6 bases from V and 10 from J, leaving 10 bases between them. The CDR3 contains 11 residues. Germline CDR1 SGHVS, CDR2 FNYEAQ.

The chain has TRBV14 and TRBJ2-2, with unresolved D. Germline V gene data show CDR1 as SGHDN and CDR2 as FVKESK. V shed 4 bases and J shed 3 bases, with 6 bases lying between them. The length of the CDR3 is 13 residues. The CDR3 bases are TGTGCCAGCAGCCCCCTTGACACCGGGGAGCTGTTTTTT. It is translated as CASSPLDTGELFF.

The chain links TRBV5-4 to TRBJ1-2, with 8 bases that match TRBD1. V dropped 4 bases and J dropped 1; count of bases not matched to a gene: 6. CDR3 length: 15 amino acids. From germline, CDR1 is SGHNT and CDR2 YYREEE (reference sequence). The CDR3 is CASSVGTGVNYGYTF. CDR3 bases: TGTGCCAGCAGCGTGGGGACAGGCGTTAACTATGGCTACACCTTC.

The chain links TRBV28 to TRBJ2-1; D remains ambiguous. Per the germline V gene, CDR1 is MDHEN and CDR2 is SYDVKM. The CDR3 spans 15 residues. Trimming took off 3 bases at V and 0 bases at J, with 9 bases between the two ends. The chain's CDR3 is CASSLVRGSYNEQFF. In DNA form, the CDR3 reads TGTGCCAGCAGTTTGGTGCGAGGCTCCTACAATGAGCAGTTCTTC.

This chain uses TRBV27 with TRBJ1-3; D remains ambiguous. This CDR3 spans 15 amino acids. The germline V gene has CDR1 MNHEY and CDR2 SMNVEV (reference sequence). V shed 6 bases and J shed 0 bases, with 12 bases lying between them. The CDR3 DNA sequence: TGTGCCAGCAGCCGGAACAGTGGCTCTGGAAACACCATATATTTT. Protein sequence: CASSRNSGSGNTIYF.